This TCR beta chain is from a study of human T cells and chemical hapten exposure. General study findings and limits: The presence of alopecia in the donors means their immune response may differ from healthy people's. Compared to controls, expanded TCRs made significantly more large clusters of similar CDR3s.

Time point here: pre-sensitization, week 0. The treatment is: therapeutic diphenylcyclopropenone sensitization with weekly scalp DPC. This clonotype was seen many times. Its antigen is currently unknown. TCRdb recomputed calls from the RACE reads with MiXCR, one row per CDR3 protein. The data show around 350,000 distinct CDR3 sequences, with around 5% seen just once and about 8.2% held by the top ten. Unmatched junction bases numbered 6, after V lost 4 bases and J lost 5 bases. The CDR3 contains 13 residues. Germline V lookup: CDR1 SQVTM, CDR2 ANQGSEA. The sequenced sample was whole blood, obtained in connection with sensitization to the hapten diphenylcyclopropenone (DPC). This sequence originates from a woman under 30 with alopecia areata. Some clones in this sample may be carry-over from other donors' samples. The chain uses TRBV29-1 and TRBJ2-7; 9 nucleotides match TRBD1. The CDR3 spells CSVGGQGPHEQYF. The CDR3, as DNA: TGCAGCGTTGGGGGACAGGGTCCCCACGAGCAGTACTTC.